The T cell receptor beta chain under discussion was sequenced for a study of CD8+ T cells in alopecia areata. Study as a whole: Treated patients were given 5 to 10 mg oral tofacitinib twice daily.

General study results and limits: Both scalp clonality and the expanded CD8+ clones among the top 100 showed a significant decrease with tofacitinib. As there was one nonresponder, how baseline CD8+ expansion relates to response remains uncertain.

Treatment meaning: oral pan-JAK inhibitor, 5-10 mg twice daily. PBMCs served as the source from which CD4+ and CD8+ T cells were sorted. A remark on this clone: What it binds is not known.

Sequencing templates came from extracted RNA that was reverse transcribed into cDNA. Using immunoSEQ multiplex PCR, the repertoire was profiled, and TCRdb retains in-frame clones only, with some absent. The sample includes about 180,000 clones, approximately 49% of them seen just once. This sequence was found in a human donor with alopecia areata. The sequencing here drew on CD8+ T cells sorted from blood, taken between weeks 51 and 52, from a patient treated with tofacitinib.

The CDR3 spells CASSVSPDRENSPLHF. In DNA, the CDR3 is TGCGCCAGCAGCGTTAGCCCGGACAGGGAAAATTCACCCCTCCACTTT. The genes are TRBV4-1 and TRBJ1-6, with 8 nucleotides matching TRBD1. Germline-derived CDR1 and CDR2 are MGHRA and YSYEKL. The CDR3 is made up of 16 amino acids. V was clipped by 5 bases and J by 7 bases; unmatched bases: 10.